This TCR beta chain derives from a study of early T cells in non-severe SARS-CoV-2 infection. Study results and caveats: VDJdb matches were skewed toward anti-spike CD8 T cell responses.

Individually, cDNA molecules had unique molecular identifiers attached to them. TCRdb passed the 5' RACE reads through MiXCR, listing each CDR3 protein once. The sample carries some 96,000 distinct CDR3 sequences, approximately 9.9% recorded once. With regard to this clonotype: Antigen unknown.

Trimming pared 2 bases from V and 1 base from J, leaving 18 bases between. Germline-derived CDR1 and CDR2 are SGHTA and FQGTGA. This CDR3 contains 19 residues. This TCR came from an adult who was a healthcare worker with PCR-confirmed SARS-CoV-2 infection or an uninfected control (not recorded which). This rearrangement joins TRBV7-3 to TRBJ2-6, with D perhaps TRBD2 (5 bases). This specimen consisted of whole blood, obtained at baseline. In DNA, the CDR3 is TGTGCCAGCAGCTTAGCGGTTCGGGAAGGATGGTCTGGGGCCAACGTCCTGACTTTC. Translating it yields CASSLAVREGWSGANVLTF.